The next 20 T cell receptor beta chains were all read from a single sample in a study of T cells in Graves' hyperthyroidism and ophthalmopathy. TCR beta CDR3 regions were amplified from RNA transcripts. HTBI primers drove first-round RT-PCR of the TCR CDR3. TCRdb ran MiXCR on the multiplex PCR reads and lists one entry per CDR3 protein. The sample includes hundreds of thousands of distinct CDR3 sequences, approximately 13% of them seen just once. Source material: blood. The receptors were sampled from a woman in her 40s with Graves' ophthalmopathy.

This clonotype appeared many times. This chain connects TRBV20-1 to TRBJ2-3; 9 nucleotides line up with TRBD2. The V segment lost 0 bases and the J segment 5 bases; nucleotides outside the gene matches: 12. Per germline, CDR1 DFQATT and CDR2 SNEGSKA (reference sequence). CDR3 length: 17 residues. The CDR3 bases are TGCAGTGCTAGAGATCCCCGAAGCGGGGGGAAGGGAGATACGCAGTATTTT. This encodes CSARDPRSGGKGDTQYF.

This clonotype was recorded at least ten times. The CDR3 here is CASSPTGAPSFYEQYF. The CDR3 region has the DNA TGTGCCAGCAGCCCAACAGGGGCGCCATCCTTCTACGAGCAGTACTTC. The chain carries TRBV7-6 and TRBJ2-7; TRBD1 agrees at 7 bases. V was pared by 5 bases and J by 3 bases, with 13 bases of the junction left unmatched. Germline CDR1 SGHVS, CDR2 FNYEAQ. The CDR3 extends over 16 amino acids.

The DNA for the CDR3 is TGCGCCAGCAGCTTGGGTTGGGGCAGAGACACAGATACGCAGTATTTT. It specifies CASSLGWGRDTDTQYF. The chain has TRBV5-1 and TRBJ2-3; possibly TRBD1 for D (5 bases). Germline lookup yields CDR1 SGHRS and CDR2 YFSETQ. Trimming left V 0 bases short and J 2 bases short, with 13 bases between. This CDR3 region has 16 residues.

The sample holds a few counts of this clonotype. In DNA, the CDR3 is TGTGCCAGCAGGGCCACTAGCGGACAGAGCTACGAGCAGTACTTC. It yields the protein CASRATSGQSYEQYF. The genes are TRBV6-2 or TRBV6-3 and TRBJ2-7; 8 nucleotides match TRBD2. Germline CDR1 reads MNHEY; CDR2 reads SVGEGT. V lost 6 bases and J lost 3; bases outside the gene matches: 10. The CDR3 has 15 amino acids.

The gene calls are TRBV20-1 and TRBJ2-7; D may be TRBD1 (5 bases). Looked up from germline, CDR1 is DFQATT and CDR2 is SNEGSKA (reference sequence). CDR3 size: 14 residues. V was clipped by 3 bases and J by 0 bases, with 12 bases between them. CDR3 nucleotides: TGCAGTGCTAGTGGGGCAATGGCCTCCTACGAGCAGTACTTC. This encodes CSASGAMASYEQYF.

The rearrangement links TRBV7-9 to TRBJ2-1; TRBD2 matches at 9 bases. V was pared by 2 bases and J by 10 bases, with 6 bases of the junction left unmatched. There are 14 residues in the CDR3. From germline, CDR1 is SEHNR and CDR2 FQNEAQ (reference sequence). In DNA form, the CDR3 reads TGTGCCAGCAGCTTAAATCTGGCGGGAGGGGAGCAGTTCTTC. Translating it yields CASSLNLAGGEQFF.

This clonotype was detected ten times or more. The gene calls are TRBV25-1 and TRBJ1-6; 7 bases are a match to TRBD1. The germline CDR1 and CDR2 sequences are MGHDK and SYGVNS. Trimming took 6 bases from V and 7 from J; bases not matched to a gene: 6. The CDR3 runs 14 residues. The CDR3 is CASRPGTDNSPLHF. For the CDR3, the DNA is TGTGCCAGCAGACCCGGGACAGACAATTCACCCCTCCACTTT.

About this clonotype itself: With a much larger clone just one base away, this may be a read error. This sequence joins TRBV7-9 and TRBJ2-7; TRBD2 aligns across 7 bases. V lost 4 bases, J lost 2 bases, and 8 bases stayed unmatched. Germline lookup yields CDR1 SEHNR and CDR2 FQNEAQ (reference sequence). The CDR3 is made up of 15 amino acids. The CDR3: CASSYRRSGAYEQYF. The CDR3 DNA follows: TGTGCCAGCAGCTATCGACGCAGCGGGGCCTACGAGCAGTACTTC.

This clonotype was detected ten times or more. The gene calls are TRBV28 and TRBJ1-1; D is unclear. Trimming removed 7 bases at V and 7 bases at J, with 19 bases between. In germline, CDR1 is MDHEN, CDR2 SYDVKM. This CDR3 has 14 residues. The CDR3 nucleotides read TGTGCCAGCATTACTTACGGGCGCGAGGTTGAAGCTTTCTTT. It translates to CASITYGREVEAFF.

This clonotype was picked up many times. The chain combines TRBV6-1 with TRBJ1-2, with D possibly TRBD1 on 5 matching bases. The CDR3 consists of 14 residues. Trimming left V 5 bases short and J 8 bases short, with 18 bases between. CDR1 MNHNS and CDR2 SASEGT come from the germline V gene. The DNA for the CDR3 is TGTGCCAGCAGTCTCTCGGGGGTGCCGAGGGGCTACACCTTC. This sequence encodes CASSLSGVPRGYTF.

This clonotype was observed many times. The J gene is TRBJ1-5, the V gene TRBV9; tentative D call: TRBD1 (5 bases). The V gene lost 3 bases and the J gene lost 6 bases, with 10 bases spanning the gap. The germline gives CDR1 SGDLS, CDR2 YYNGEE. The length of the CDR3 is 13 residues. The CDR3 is CASSEGLSQPQHF. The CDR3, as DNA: TGTGCCAGCAGCGAGGGACTCAGTCAGCCCCAGCATTTT.

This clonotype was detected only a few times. The CDR3 reads CASSLTDGVLGEQFF. The CDR3 DNA reads as TGCGCCAGCAGCTTGACAGATGGGGTGTTGGGTGAGCAGTTCTTC. V usage is TRBV5-1 and J usage is TRBJ2-1; D is unclear. Trimming left V 1 base short and J 9 bases short, with 17 bases between. Germline V lookup: CDR1 SGHRS, CDR2 YFSETQ. The CDR3 covers 15 residues.

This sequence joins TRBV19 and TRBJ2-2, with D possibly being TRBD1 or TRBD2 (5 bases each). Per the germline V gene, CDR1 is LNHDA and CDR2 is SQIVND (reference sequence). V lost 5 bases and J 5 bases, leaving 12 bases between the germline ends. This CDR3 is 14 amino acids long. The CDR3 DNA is TGTGCCAGTAGTCCCGTGGGGGTTACCGGGGAGCTGTTTTTT. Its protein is CASSPVGVTGELFF.

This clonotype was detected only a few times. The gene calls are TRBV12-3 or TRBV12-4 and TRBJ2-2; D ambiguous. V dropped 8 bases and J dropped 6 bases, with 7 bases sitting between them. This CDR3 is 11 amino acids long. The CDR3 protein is CASGVPGELFF. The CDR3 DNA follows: TGTGCCAGCGGGGTACCCGGGGAGCTGTTTTTT.

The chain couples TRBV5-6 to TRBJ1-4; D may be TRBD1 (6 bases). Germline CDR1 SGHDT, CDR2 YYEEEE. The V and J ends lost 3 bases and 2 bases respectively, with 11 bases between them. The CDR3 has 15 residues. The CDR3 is CASSYGGPTNEKLFF. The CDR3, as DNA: TGTGCCAGCAGCTATGGGGGCCCCACTAATGAAAAACTGTTTTTT.

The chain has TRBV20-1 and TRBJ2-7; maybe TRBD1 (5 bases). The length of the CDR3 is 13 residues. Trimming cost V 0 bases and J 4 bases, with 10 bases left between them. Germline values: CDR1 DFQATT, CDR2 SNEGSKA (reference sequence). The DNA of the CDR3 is TGCAGTGCTAGAGACAGGGCAGGGTACGAGCAGTACTTC. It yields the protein CSARDRAGYEQYF.

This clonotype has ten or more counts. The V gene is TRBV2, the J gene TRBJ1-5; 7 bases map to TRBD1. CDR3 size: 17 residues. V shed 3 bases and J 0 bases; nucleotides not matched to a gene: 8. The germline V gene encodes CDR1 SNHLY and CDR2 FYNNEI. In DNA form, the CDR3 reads TGTGCCAGCAGTGATACGCCAGGGGGTTATAGCAATCAGCCCCAGCATTTT. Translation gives CASSDTPGGYSNQPQHF.

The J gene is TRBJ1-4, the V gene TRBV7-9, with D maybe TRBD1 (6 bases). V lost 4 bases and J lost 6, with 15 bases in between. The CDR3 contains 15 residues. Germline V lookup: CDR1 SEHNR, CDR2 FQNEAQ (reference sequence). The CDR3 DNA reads TGTGCCAGCAGCTGGAACAGGGACCTAGATGAAAAACTGTTTTTT. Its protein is CASSWNRDLDEKLFF.

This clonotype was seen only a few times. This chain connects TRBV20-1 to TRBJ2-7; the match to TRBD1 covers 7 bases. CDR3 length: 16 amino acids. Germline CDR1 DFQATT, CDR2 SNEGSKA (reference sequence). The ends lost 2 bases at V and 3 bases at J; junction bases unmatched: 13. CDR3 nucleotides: TGCAGTGCTAGAACCCGACAGGGTACCCTTTTCTACGAGCAGTACTTC. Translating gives CSARTRQGTLFYEQYF.

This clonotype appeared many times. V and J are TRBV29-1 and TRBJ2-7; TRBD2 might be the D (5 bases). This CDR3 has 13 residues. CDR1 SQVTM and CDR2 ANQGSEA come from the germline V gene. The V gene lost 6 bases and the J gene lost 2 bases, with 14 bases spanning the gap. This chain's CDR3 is CSVGGPHTYEQYF. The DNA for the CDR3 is TGCAGCGTAGGCGGGCCGCATACCTACGAGCAGTACTTC.